These 25 T cell receptor beta chains came from one sample sequenced in a study of T-cell reconstitution after alpha-beta-depleted transplantation in children. This sample's TCRbeta library carried unique molecular identifier barcodes. TCRdb recomputed calls from the PCR reads with MiXCR, one row per CDR3 protein. Of 400,000 to 550,000 distinct CDR3 sequences in the sample, under 12% are singletons; the top ten hold 2%. Material: PBMCs, obtained before TCRalphabeta/CD19-depleted stem cell transplant. The receptor source for this set is a child aged 2 to 15 with inherited bone marrow failure, due to receive a stem cell transplant.

In this sample, this clonotype turned up many times. The chain links TRBV7-6 to TRBJ2-7; D remains unclear. Germline loops: CDR1 SGHVS, CDR2 FNYEAQ. The germline V and J ends were trimmed by 8 bases and 3 bases, with 2 bases remaining between them. The CDR3 runs to 9 residues. CDR3 in DNA: TGTGCCAGCCTCTACGAGCAGTACTTC. This translates into CASLYEQYF.

This clonotype was detected many times. Here the CDR3 DNA reads TGCGCCAGCAGCCAGATTCCCCTCAGTCCACCCCTCCACTTT. This translates into CASSQIPLSPPLHF. The J gene is TRBJ1-6, the V gene TRBV4-3; no clear D. CDR1 is LGHNA, CDR2 YSLEER, per germline. Trimming removed 3 bases at V and 11 bases at J, with 14 bases between. This CDR3 has 14 residues.

A word on this clonotype: The junction differs from germline at one of its ends, possibly a read error. This chain connects TRBV4-3 to TRBJ2-2; 13 nucleotides agree with TRBD2. CDR1 and CDR2 (germline): LGHNA, YSLEER. This CDR3 comprises 16 residues. The DNA for the CDR3 is TGCGCCAGCAGCCAAACCTGGACTAGCGGGAGTGGGGAGCCGTTTTTT. Its translation: CASSQTWTSGSGEPFF.

This clonotype was detected only a few times. V gene TRBV20-1 combines with J gene TRBJ2-3; no clear D. The CDR3 consists of 13 residues. V lost 2 bases to trimming and J lost 3 bases, with 9 bases between them. CDR1 DFQATT and CDR2 SNEGSKA come from the germline V gene (reference sequence). The CDR3 here is CSARFPETDTQYF. In DNA form, the CDR3 reads TGCAGTGCTAGATTTCCGGAGACAGATACGCAGTATTTT.

As for this clonotype: A read error may be the cause here, since a much bigger clone is one base away. V usage is TRBV28 and J usage is TRBJ2-7, with D possibly TRBD2 on 6 matching bases. Germline loops: CDR1 MDHEN, CDR2 SYDVKM. The CDR3 extends over 19 amino acids. The V gene lost 2 bases and the J gene lost 2 bases, with 25 bases spanning the gap. The CDR3 protein is CASSLKRRPQRASAYEQYF. The CDR3 DNA sequence: TGTGCCAGCAGTTTAAAGCGAAGGCCCCAGCGGGCCTCCGCCTACGAGCAGTACTTC.

This clonotype came up many times. The J gene is TRBJ2-7, the V gene TRBV5-1, with D maybe TRBD1 (7 bases). Germline lookup yields CDR1 SGHRS and CDR2 YFSETQ. CDR3 size: 17 residues. Trimming pared 0 bases from V and 6 bases from J, leaving 22 bases between. DNA for the CDR3: TGCGCCAGCAGCTTGGTTGGAGGGGACAGCCCCCTCTCCGAGCAGTACTTC. Translated: CASSLVGGDSPLSEQYF. Full variable domain (rest looked up from reference TRBV5-1 and TRBJ2-7): KAGVTQTPRYLIKTRGQQVTLSCSPISGHRSVSWYQQTPGQGLQFLFEYFSETQRNKGNFPGRFSGRQFSNSRSEMNVSTLELGDSALYLCASSLVGGDSPLSEQYFGPGTRLTVT.

This clonotype was seen at least ten times. This chain connects TRBV27 to TRBJ1-2; 8 positions agree with TRBD1. This CDR3 contains 18 residues. The V segment lost 6 bases and the J segment 7 bases; nucleotides outside the gene matches: 22. Germline values: CDR1 MNHEY, CDR2 SMNVEV (reference sequence). CDR3 nucleotide sequence: TGTGCCAGCAGCTTAGAGTCCCCGGGGGTCAGGGGGCGAGCTGGCTACACCTTC. As protein: CASSLESPGVRGRAGYTF.

In this sample, this clonotype turned up many times. The chain is built from TRBV5-1 and TRBJ2-2, with 7 bases aligning to TRBD1. The CDR3 has 14 residues. Germline V gene lookup returns CDR1 SGHRS and CDR2 YFSETQ. Trimming at V came to 4 bases and at J to 6 bases, leaving 6 bases not matched to a gene. CDR3 protein: CASSGGQPSGELFF. CDR3 DNA: TGCGCCAGCAGCGGGGGACAGCCGTCCGGGGAGCTGTTTTTT.

A remark on this clonotype: A single base separates this from a much larger clone, so it may be a read error. The chain carries TRBV20-1 and TRBJ1-1; D may be TRBD1 (5 bases). The germline V gene encodes CDR1 DFQATT and CDR2 SNEGSKA (reference sequence). With 5 bases removed from V and 4 bases from J, the gap between germline ends came to 14 bases. The CDR3 is 13 residues long. CDR3 DNA sequence: TGCAGTGCTCGACAGTGGTCGGGCACTGAAGCTTTCTTT. Protein sequence: CSARQWSGTEAFF.

J is TRBJ2-4 and V is TRBV7-2; D ambiguous. V was clipped by 2 bases and J by 0 bases, with 11 bases between them. CDR1 is SGHTA, CDR2 FQGNSA, per germline. The CDR3 loop spans 16 amino acids. CDR3 sequence: CASSLFDGTAKNIQYF. The CDR3 DNA reads TGTGCCAGCAGCTTATTTGACGGTACAGCCAAAAACATTCAGTACTTC.

This clonotype was observed many times. V gene TRBV19 combines with J gene TRBJ2-1; possibly TRBD1 for D (5 bases). Looked up from germline, CDR1 is LNHDA and CDR2 is SQIVND (reference sequence). The length of the CDR3 is 14 residues. V gave up 4 bases and J gave up 0 bases, with 7 bases separating them. The CDR3: CASSSRVSYNEQFF. The CDR3 nucleotides are TGTGCCAGTAGTAGCAGGGTCTCCTACAATGAGCAGTTCTTC.

This clonotype was recorded many times. The chain uses TRBV5-1 and TRBJ1-1, with D unclear. V dropped 4 bases and J dropped 1 base, with 11 bases sitting between them. This CDR3 region has 14 residues. Germline V gene sequence: CDR1 SGHRS, CDR2 YFSETQ. DNA of the CDR3: TGCGCCAGCAGCGACGTCGTAGGGAACACTGAAGCTTTCTTT. This codes for CASSDVVGNTEAFF.

In its sample, this clonotype was seen many times. V gene TRBV4-2 combines with J gene TRBJ2-7, with TRBD1 as a possible D gene (6 bases). The CDR3 spans 14 residues. From germline, CDR1 is LGHNA and CDR2 YNFKEQ. V was clipped by 0 bases and J by 6 bases, with 12 bases between them. CDR3 nucleotides: TGTGCCAGCAGCCAAGAAGCTGGGGGCGGCGAGCAGTACTTC. Amino acid sequence: CASSQEAGGGEQYF.

This sequence joins TRBV9 and TRBJ2-5; 8 bases are shared with TRBD2. CDR3 length: 13 residues. The V gene's germline CDR1 is SGDLS and CDR2 YYNGEE. Trimming at V came to 2 bases and at J to 7 bases, leaving 4 bases not matched to a gene. The CDR3 reads CASSVDLAGTQYF. CDR3 bases: TGTGCCAGCAGCGTTGACCTAGCGGGGACCCAGTACTTC.

The chain couples TRBV6-5 to TRBJ2-3; D gene ambiguous. Deletions cut 0 bases from V and 7 bases from J, with 14 bases between. The CDR3 is 15 residues long. Germline V lookup: CDR1 MNHEY, CDR2 SVGAGI. CDR3 in DNA: TGTGCCAGCAGTTACTCTCCTAGTACCCCAAATACGCAGTATTTT. This sequence encodes CASSYSPSTPNTQYF.

This clonotype was seen ten or more times. This sequence joins TRBV29-1 and TRBJ1-4; D perhaps matches TRBD1 (5 bases). Germline V lookup: CDR1 SQVTM, CDR2 ANQGSEA. Deletions cut 2 bases from V and 11 bases from J, with 18 bases between. CDR3 size: 14 residues. For the CDR3, the DNA is TGCAGCGTTGAAATCTCAGCCGCTGGGGCGAAACTGTTTTTT. Its protein is CSVEISAAGAKLFF. The full variable domain, in which reference TRBV29-1 and TRBJ1-4 provide the parts outside the CDR3, is SAVISQKPSRDICQRGTSLTIQCQVDSQVTMMFWYRQQPGQSLTLIATANQGSEATYESGFVIDKFPISRPNLTFSTLTVSNMSPEDSSIYLCSVEISAAGAKLFFGSGTQLSVL.

This clonotype was seen a few times. V usage is TRBV15 and J usage is TRBJ2-2, with no clear D. The V end lost 3 bases, the J end lost 3 bases, and 8 bases lay between the germline ends. The CDR3 totals 14 residues. CDR1 is LNHNV and CDR2 is YYDKDF in the germline V gene (reference sequence). The CDR3 sequence is CATSSEWDTGELFF. In nucleotides, the CDR3 is TGTGCCACCAGCAGCGAATGGGACACCGGGGAGCTGTTTTTT.

This clonotype was detected only a few times. The V and J genes are TRBV20-1 and TRBJ1-5; 8 nucleotides line up with TRBD1. CDR1 is DFQATT, CDR2 SNEGSKA, per germline (reference sequence). The CDR3 contains 15 residues. V lost 1 base to trimming and J lost 5 bases; unmatched junction nucleotides: 7. CDR3 coding DNA: TGCAGTGCTAGAGGTTCTGTGGACAGGGATCAGCCCCAGCATTTT. It codes for CSARGSVDRDQPQHF.

This clonotype was recorded at least ten times. The rearrangement joins TRBV29-1 to TRBJ2-2; no reliable D call. V was trimmed by 7 bases and J by 3 bases, leaving 9 bases between them. The CDR3 has 12 amino acids. CDR1 and CDR2 from the germline V gene are SQVTM and ANQGSEA. For the CDR3, the DNA is TGCAGCGCCACCGCCTACACCGGGGAGCTGTTTTTT. Its translation is CSATAYTGELFF.

This clonotype was counted only a few times. The chain is built from TRBV7-9 and TRBJ2-2; 8 bases align to TRBD2. With 5 bases clipped from V and 6 bases from J, the junction kept 5 bases outside the gene matches. This CDR3 spans 14 amino acids. From germline, CDR1 is SEHNR and CDR2 FQNEAQ (reference sequence). The CDR3 protein is CASSLGLEPGELFF. The CDR3 region has the DNA TGTGCCAGCAGCCTGGGACTAGAGCCCGGGGAGCTGTTTTTT.

This chain uses TRBV30 with TRBJ2-7, with 10 positions matching TRBD2. CDR3 length equals 18 residues. The V gene end was trimmed by 4 bases and the J gene end by 0 bases; junction bases not matched to a gene: 15. Germline V gives CDR1 GTSNPN, CDR2 SVGIG (reference sequence). Written as DNA, the CDR3 is TGTGCCTGGAAGTCCTCTGGGGCTAGCGGGAGAGCCTCCTACGAGCAGTACTTC. Amino acids: CAWKSSGASGRASYEQYF.

This clonotype was observed at least ten times. The chain's CDR3 is CASSVVGREGYTF. The CDR3 DNA reads as TGTGCCAGCAGCGTAGTGGGGCGAGAGGGCTACACCTTC. The gene calls are TRBV9 and TRBJ1-2; possibly TRBD1 for D (5 bases). The germline V gene has CDR1 SGDLS and CDR2 YYNGEE. Trimming shortened V by 0 bases and J by 8 bases, and 11 bases separated the two germline ends. CDR3 length equals 13 residues.

This clonotype has a count of ten or more. This rearrangement joins TRBV7-6 to TRBJ1-6; D is possibly TRBD1 (6 bases). V lost 3 bases to trimming and J lost 2 bases, with 8 bases between them. The CDR3 is 15 amino acids. The V gene's germline CDR1 is SGHVS and CDR2 FNYEAQ. Here the CDR3 reads CASSLRGAYNSPLHF. The CDR3 nucleotides read TGTGCCAGCAGCTTGAGGGGGGCCTATAATTCACCCCTCCACTTT.

This clonotype showed up many times. The V call is TRBV4-3, the J call TRBJ2-7, with D unresolved. Germline CDR1 LGHNA, CDR2 YSLEER. The CDR3 sequence is 12 residues long. The germline V and J ends were trimmed by 2 bases and 5 bases, with 7 bases remaining between them. The CDR3 loop reads CASSQRGNEQYF. DNA of the CDR3: TGCGCCAGCAGCCAACGTGGCAACGAGCAGTACTTC.

This clonotype was seen many times. This chain joins TRBV4-1 and TRBJ1-5, with a weak D call TRBD1 (5 bases). Germline-derived CDR1 and CDR2 are MGHRA and YSYEKL. The CDR3 has 15 amino acids. The V end was cut by 2 bases, the J end by 0 bases, with 8 bases between. CDR3: CASSQQGVSNQPQHF. Written as DNA, the CDR3 is TGCGCCAGCAGCCAACAAGGGGTTAGCAATCAGCCCCAGCATTTT.